This TCR beta chain was captured by sequencing in a study of blood T cell repertoires in COVID-19. Study-level information: T cells, B-cell-depleted T cells, or PBMCs supplied cDNA or gDNA.

The CDR3 consists of 17 residues. Germline loops: CDR1 MGHDK, CDR2 SYGVNS. V shed 8 bases, J shed 2 bases, and the junction held 13 bases outside the gene matches. Assay: immunoSEQ multiplex PCR; the TCRdb copy retains only in-frame clones and omits some. The table includes roughly 200,000 clones, around 85% detected once. The receptor's source is a man aged 35-49 years who had recovered from COVID-19. The sample consisted of PBMCs or T cells enriched from blood (not recorded which). This chain joins TRBV25-1 and TRBJ2-7; TRBD1 matches at 12 bases. The CDR3 sequence: CASRGTGGGGSPYEQYF. DNA of the CDR3: TGTGCCAGCCGTGGGACAGGGGGCGGAGGGAGCCCCTACGAGCAGTACTTC.